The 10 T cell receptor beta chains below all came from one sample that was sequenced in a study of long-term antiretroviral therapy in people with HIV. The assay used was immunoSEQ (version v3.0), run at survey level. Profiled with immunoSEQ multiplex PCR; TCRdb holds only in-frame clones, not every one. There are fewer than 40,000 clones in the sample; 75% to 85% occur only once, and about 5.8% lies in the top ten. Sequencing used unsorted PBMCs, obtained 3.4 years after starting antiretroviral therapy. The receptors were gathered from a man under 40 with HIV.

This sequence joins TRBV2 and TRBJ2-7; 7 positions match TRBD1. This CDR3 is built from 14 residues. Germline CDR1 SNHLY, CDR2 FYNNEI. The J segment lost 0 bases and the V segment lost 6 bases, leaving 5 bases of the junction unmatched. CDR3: CASSGTAVSYEQYF. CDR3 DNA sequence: TGTGCCAGCAGCGGGACAGCCGTCTCCTACGAGCAGTACTTC.

In DNA, the CDR3 is TGCGCCAGCAGCCAATCGGAGTCCGGGACATTTAATGAAAAACTGTTTTTT. It codes for CASSQSESGTFNEKLFF. The chain uses TRBV4-3 and TRBJ1-4; possibly TRBD1 for D (6 bases). With 2 bases removed from V and 4 bases from J, the gap between germline ends came to 17 bases. CDR1 LGHNA and CDR2 YSLEER come from the germline V gene. This CDR3 is built from 17 residues.

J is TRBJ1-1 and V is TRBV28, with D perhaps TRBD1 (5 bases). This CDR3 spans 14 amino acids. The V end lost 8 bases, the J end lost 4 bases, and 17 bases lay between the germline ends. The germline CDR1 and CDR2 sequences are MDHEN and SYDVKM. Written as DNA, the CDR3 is TGTGCCAGCCAGCTCCCAGGAAGGGGCACTGAAGCTTTCTTT. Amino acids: CASQLPGRGTEAFF.

This CDR3 reads CASSDTSGPYNEQFF. The CDR3 nucleotides are TGTGCCAGCAGCGACACTAGCGGGCCTTACAATGAGCAGTTCTTC. The gene calls are TRBV9 and TRBJ2-1; 9 positions match TRBD2. Germline CDR1 and CDR2: SGDLS and YYNGEE. The CDR3 loop spans 15 amino acids. Unmatched junction bases numbered 5, after V lost 3 bases and J lost 4 bases. Supplemented by reference TRBV9 and TRBJ2-1, the full variable domain reads DSGVTQTPKHLITATGQRVTLRCSPRSGDLSVYWYQQSLDQGLQFLIQYYNGEERAKGNILERFSAQQFPDLHSELNLSSLELGDSALYFCASSDTSGPYNEQFFGPGTRLTVL.

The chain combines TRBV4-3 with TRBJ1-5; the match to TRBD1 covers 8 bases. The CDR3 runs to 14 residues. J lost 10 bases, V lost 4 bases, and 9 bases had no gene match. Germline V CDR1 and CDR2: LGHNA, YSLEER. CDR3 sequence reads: CASSLDRGLYPQHF. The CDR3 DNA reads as TGCGCCAGCAGCCTTGACAGGGGATTGTATCCCCAGCATTTT.

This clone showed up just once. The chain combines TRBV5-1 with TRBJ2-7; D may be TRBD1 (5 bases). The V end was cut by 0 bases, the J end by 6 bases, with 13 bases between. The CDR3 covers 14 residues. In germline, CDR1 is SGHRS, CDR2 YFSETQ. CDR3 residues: CASSLAVLGVEQYF. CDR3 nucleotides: TGCGCCAGCAGCTTGGCGGTTTTAGGGGTCGAGCAGTACTTC.

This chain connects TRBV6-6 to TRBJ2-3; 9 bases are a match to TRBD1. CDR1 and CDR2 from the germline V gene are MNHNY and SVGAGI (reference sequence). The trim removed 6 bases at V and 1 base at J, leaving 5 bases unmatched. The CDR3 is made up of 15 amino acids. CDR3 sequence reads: CASRQRDRGTDTQYF. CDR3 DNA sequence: TGTGCCAGCAGACAACGGGACAGGGGCACAGATACGCAGTATTTT.

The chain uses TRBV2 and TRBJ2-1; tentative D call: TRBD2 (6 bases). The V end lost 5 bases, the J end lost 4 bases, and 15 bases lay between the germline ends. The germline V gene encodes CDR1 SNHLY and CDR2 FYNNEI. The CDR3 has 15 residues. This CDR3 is CASSRDSSPYNEQFF. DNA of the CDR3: TGTGCCAGCAGTAGGGACTCGTCACCTTACAATGAGCAGTTCTTC.

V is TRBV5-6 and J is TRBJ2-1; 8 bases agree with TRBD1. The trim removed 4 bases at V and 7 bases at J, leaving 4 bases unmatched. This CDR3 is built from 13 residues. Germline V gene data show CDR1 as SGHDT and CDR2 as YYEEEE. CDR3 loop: CASSLDRVNEQFF. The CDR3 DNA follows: TGTGCCAGCAGCCTGGACAGGGTTAATGAGCAGTTCTTC.

CDR3 in DNA: TGTGCCAGCAGCTTAGCCGTAGGGGGGGACAGGGGGCATAGTGATACGCAGTATTTT. This encodes CASSLAVGGDRGHSDTQYF. V usage is TRBV7-2 and J usage is TRBJ2-3; TRBD1 matches 12 bases. J lost 6 bases, V lost 0 bases, and 13 bases had no gene match. Germline V gene data show CDR1 as SGHTA and CDR2 as FQGNSA. The CDR3 contains 19 residues.